The T cell receptor (beta chain) under discussion was sequenced for a study of T cells after yellow fever vaccination. General study results and limits: At around 96% for CD4 and approximately 88% for CD8, most primary-vaccination clones showed up again after the booster.

V lost 4 bases and J 5 bases, leaving 14 bases between the germline ends. Looked up from germline, CDR1 is SQVTM and CDR2 is ANQGSEA. This CDR3 is 13 amino acids long. Each CDR3 protein is one row after TCRdb ran MiXCR on the 5' RACE reads. The sample records approximately 350,000 distinct CDR3 sequences, roughly 12% being singletons. Only a few counts were recorded for this clonotype. Its antigen is as yet unknown. This TCR was recovered from a man between 18 and 35 years old who received the YFV17D yellow fever vaccine. Sequencing was performed on PBMCs, taken on the day of the first yellow fever vaccination. The rearrangement links TRBV29-1 to TRBJ2-5; D might be TRBD2 (6 bases). The CDR3: CSVVQTSSETQYF. CDR3 in DNA: TGCAGCGTTGTGCAGACTAGTAGCGAGACCCAGTACTTC.